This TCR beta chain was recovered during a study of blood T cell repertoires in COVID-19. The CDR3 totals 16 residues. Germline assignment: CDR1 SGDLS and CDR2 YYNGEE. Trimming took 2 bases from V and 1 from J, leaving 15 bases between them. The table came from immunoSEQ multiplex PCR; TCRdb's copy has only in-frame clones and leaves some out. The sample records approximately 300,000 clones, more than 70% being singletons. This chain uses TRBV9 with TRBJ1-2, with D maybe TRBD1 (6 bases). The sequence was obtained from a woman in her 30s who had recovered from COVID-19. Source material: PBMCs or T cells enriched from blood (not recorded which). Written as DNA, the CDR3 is TGTGCCAGCAGCGTTTCCCGGTCACAGGGTAACTATGGCTACACCTTC. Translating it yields CASSVSRSQGNYGYTF.